Listed here are 5 T cell receptor beta chains from one sample, sequenced in a study of glioma-infiltrating T cells. TCR alpha and beta CDR3 regions were amplified from RNA using iRepertoire nested multiplex PCR. Each CDR3 protein gets one entry after TCRdb re-called the multiplex PCR reads with MiXCR. The sample consists of some 160,000 distinct CDR3 sequences, around 40% of them appearing once. Sequencing was done on a sample of glioma tissue, nonneoplastic brain tissue, or PBMCs (not recorded which). The receptor set was obtained from a human donor with low-grade glioma or glioblastoma, undergoing nonglioma brain surgery, or in good health (not recorded which).

This clonotype was counted once. This chain links TRBV5-1 with TRBJ2-3, with 8 nucleotides matching TRBD2. This CDR3 is 14 amino acids long. Germline-derived CDR1 and CDR2 are SGHRS and YFSETQ. V lost 6 bases, J lost 5 bases, and 8 bases stayed unmatched. CDR3 residues: CASKPAGAIDTQYF. The CDR3 coding sequence is TGCGCCAGCAAGCCAGCGGGAGCAATAGATACGCAGTATTTT.

As regards this clonotype: The junction does not match germline at one end; this may be a read error. The V and J genes are TRBV19 and TRBJ2-7; D is perhaps TRBD1 or TRBD2 (5 bases each). The CDR3 loop spans 15 amino acids. The germline V gene encodes CDR1 LNHDA and CDR2 SQIVND (reference sequence). The CDR3 sequence is CSSSPQRDGPYEQYF. The CDR3 region has the DNA TGTTCCAGTAGTCCGCAACGGGACGGACCGTACGAGCAGTACTTC.

This clonotype was observed at least ten times. The V and J genes are TRBV6-1 and TRBJ2-7; 7 bases match TRBD1. In germline, CDR1 is MNHNS, CDR2 SASEGT. V trimming: 2 bases; J trimming: 6 bases; junction bases outside the gene matches: 7. This CDR3 has 14 amino acids. The CDR3 is CASSENRGTGEQYF. DNA of the CDR3: TGTGCCAGCAGTGAAAACAGGGGTACAGGCGAGCAGTACTTC.

The V and J genes are TRBV19 and TRBJ1-5; D remains ambiguous. This CDR3 has 15 amino acids. V gave up 7 bases and J gave up 4 bases, with 17 bases separating them. Looked up from germline, CDR1 is LNHDA and CDR2 is SQIVND (reference sequence). CDR3 nucleotide sequence: TGTGCCAGTACCTCACAAGGATATGGAAATCAGCCCCAGCATTTT. Its translation: CASTSQGYGNQPQHF.

There are a few counts of this clonotype. This sequence may be a read error, since a much larger clone differs from it by one base. The rearrangement joins TRBV28 to TRBJ2-3, with D tentatively TRBD2 (5 bases). The V and J ends lost 5 bases and 3 bases respectively, with 12 bases between them. The CDR3 runs 14 residues. Germline values: CDR1 MDHEN, CDR2 SYDVKM. CDR3 coding DNA: TGTGCCAGCAGTAGTAGCGCGAGAACAGATACGCAGTATTTT. As protein: CASSSSARTDTQYF.